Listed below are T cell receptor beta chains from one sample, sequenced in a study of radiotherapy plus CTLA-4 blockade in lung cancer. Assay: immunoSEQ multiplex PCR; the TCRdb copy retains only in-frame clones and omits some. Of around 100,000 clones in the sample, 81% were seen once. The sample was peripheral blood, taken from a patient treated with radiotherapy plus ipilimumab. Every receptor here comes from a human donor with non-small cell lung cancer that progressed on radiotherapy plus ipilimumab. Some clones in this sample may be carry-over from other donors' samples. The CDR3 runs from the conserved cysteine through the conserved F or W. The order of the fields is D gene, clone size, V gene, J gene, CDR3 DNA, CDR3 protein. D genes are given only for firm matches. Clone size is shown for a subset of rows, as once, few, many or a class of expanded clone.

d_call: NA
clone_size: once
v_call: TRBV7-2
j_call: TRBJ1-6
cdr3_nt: TGTGCCAGCAGCTTAGGGCAGCACCTCCACTTT
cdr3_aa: CASSLGQHLHF

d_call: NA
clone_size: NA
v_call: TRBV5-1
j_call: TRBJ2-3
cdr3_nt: TGCGCCAGCAGCTTGAGCACAGATACGCAGTATTTT
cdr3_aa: CASSLSTDTQYF

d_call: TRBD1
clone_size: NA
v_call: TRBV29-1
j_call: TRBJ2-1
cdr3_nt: TGCAGCGTAGCCGGGACAGACTCCTACAATGAGCAGTTCTTC
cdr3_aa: CSVAGTDSYNEQFF

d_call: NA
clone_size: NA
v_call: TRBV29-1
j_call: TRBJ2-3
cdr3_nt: TGCAGCGTTCCTTTGGCCCATTCCGCAGATACGCAGTATTTT
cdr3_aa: CSVPLAHSADTQYF

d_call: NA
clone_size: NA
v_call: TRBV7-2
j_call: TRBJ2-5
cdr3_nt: TGTGCCAGCAGCTTATCATGGGCAGAAGAGACCCAGTACTTC
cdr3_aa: CASSLSWAEETQYF

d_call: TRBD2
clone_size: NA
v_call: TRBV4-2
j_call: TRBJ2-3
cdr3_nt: TGTGCCAGCAGCCAAAAAGCGGGGGAAAGCACAGATACGCAGTATTTT
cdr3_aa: CASSQKAGESTDTQYF

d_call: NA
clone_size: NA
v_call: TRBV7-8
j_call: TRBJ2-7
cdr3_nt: TGTGCCAGCAGCTTACAGGATGAGCAGTACTTC
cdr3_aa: CASSLQDEQYF

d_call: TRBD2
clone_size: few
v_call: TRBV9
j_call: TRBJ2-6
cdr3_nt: TGTGCCAGCAGCGTAGGGAGGGACTACTCTGGGGCCAACGTCCTGACTTTC
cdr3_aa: CASSVGRDYSGANVLTF

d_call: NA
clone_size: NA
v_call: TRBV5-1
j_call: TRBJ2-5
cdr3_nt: TGCGCCAGCAGCTTGGGACCCCAAGAGACCCAGTACTTC
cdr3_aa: CASSLGPQETQYF

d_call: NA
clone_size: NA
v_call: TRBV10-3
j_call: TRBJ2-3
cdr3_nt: TGTGCCATCGGGGGGGGCGGTAAGGGACAGGAGTACACAGATACGCAGTATTTT
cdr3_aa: CAIGGGGKGQEYTDTQYF

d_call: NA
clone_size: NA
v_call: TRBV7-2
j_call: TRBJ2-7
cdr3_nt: TGTGCCAGCAGCATACACAGGGTTCGGGACGAGCAGTACTTC
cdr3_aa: CASSIHRVRDEQYF

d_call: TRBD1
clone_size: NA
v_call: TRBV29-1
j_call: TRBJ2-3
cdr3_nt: TGCAGCGTTGATCGGGGCGGACAGGGTAGCACAGATACGCAGTATTTT
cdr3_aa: CSVDRGGQGSTDTQYF

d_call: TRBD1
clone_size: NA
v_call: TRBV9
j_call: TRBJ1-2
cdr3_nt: TGTGCCAGCAGCGAGGGGGCCAATGGCTACACCTTC
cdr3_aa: CASSEGANGYTF

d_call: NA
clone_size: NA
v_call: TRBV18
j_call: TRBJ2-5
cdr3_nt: TGTGCCAGCTCACTACTAAAAGAGACCCAGTACTTC
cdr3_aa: CASSLLKETQYF

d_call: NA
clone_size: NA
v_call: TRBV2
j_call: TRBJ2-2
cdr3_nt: TGTGCCAGCAACAGGGAAAGGGCCGGGGAGCTGTTTTTT
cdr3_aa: CASNRERAGELFF

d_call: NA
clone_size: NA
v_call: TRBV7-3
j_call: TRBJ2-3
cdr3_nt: TGTGCCAGTAAAGGCACAACCAGCACAGATACGCAGTATTTT
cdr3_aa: CASKGTTSTDTQYF

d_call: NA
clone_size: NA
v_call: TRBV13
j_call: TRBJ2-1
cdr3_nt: TGTGCCAGCAGCTTACGGCCCCCCGGAGAACAGTTCTTC
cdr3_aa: CASSLRPPGEQFF

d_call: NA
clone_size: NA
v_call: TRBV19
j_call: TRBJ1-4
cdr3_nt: TGTGCCAGTAAATCGAGAGGTTACGGTGAAAAACTGTTTTTT
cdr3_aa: CASKSRGYGEKLFF

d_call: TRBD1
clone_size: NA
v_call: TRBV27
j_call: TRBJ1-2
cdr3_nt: TGTGCCAGCAGTTTGACAGGGGAGACGGACGGCTACACCTTC
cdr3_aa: CASSLTGETDGYTF

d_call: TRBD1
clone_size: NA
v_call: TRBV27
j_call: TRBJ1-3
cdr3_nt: TGTGCCAGCAGTACAAGACAGGGTGCAGGAAACACCATATATTTT
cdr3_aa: CASSTRQGAGNTIYF

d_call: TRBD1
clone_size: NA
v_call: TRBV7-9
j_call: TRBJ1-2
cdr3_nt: TGTGCCAGCAGCCCACAGGGGGTGGGTGGCTACACCTTC
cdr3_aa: CASSPQGVGGYTF

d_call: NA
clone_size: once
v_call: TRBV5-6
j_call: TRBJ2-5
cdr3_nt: TGTGCCAGCAGCTTCCATCCATTATCGGAGACCCAGTACTTC
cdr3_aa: CASSFHPLSETQYF

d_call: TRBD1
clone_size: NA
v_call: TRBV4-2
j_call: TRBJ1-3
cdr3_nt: TGTGCCAGCAGCCTGGGACAGGGGATCTCTGGAAACACCATATATTTT
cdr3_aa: CASSLGQGISGNTIYF

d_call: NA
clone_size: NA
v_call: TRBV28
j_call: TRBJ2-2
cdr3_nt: TGTGCCAGTCACGGACAAGGCTACTGGGAGCTGTTTTTT
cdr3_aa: CASHGQGYWELFF

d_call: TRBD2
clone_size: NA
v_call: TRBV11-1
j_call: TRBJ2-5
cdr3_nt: TGTGCCAGCAGCAACCCCAGGGAGGGAGAGACCCAGTACTTC
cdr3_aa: CASSNPREGETQYF

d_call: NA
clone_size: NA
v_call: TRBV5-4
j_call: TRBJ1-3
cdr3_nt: TGTGCCAGCAGCAACCGGAGCTCTGGAAACACCATATATTTT
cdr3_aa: CASSNRSSGNTIYF

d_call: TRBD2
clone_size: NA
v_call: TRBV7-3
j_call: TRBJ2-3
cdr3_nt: TGTGCCAGCAGCTTGGGACTAGCGGGTCGCACAGATACGCAGTATTTT
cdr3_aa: CASSLGLAGRTDTQYF

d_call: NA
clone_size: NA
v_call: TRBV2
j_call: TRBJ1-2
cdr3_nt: TGTGCCAGCAGTGAAGCGCTTCTTGACTATGGCTACACCTTC
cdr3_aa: CASSEALLDYGYTF

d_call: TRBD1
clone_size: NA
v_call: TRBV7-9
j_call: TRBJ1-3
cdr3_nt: TGTGCCAGCAGCCGCGACAGGGATCCTGGAAACACCATATATTTT
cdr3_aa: CASSRDRDPGNTIYF

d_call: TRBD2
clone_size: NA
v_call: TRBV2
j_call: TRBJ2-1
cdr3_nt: TGTGCCAGCAGTGAACGGCGGGGGATAAATGAGCAGTTCTTC
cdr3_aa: CASSERRGINEQFF

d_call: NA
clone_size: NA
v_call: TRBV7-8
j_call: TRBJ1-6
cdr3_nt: TGTGCCAGCAGCTTAGAGGGTCGATATTCACCCCTCCACTTT
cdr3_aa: CASSLEGRYSPLHF

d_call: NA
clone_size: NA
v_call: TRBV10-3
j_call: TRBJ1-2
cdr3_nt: TGTGCCATCAGTGCGTACAGGGACGGCTACACCTTC
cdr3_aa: CAISAYRDGYTF

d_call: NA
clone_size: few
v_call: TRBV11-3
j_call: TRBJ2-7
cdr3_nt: TGTGCCAGCAGCCTCAGGGACCAGAGTCCTGTCTTC
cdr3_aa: CASSLRDQSPVF